Listed below are T cell receptor beta chains from one sample, sequenced in a study of glioma-infiltrating T cells. TCRdb passed the multiplex PCR reads through MiXCR, listing each CDR3 protein once. The sample includes 100,000 to 150,000 distinct CDR3 sequences, roughly a quarter of them seen just once. The material sequenced was glioma tissue, nonneoplastic brain tissue, or PBMCs (not recorded which). The receptors stem from a human donor with low-grade glioma or glioblastoma, undergoing nonglioma brain surgery, or in good health (not recorded which). CDR3s include the opening cysteine and the closing phenylalanine or tryptophan. A D gene is named only where the DNA matches it firmly.

TRBJ1-2	TRBV28	-	CASSWETGNYYGYTF
TRBJ2-1	TRBV9	-	CASSVGVRGAYNEQFF
TRBJ1-2	TRBV27	-	CASSLGFGNYGYTF
TRBJ2-3	TRBV7-9	TRBD1	CASSAGQGDTQYF
TRBJ2-6	TRBV12-3/TRBV12-4	-	CASSRRLSSGANVLTF
TRBJ2-4	TRBV7-2	-	CASSLGKGSIAKNIQYF
TRBJ2-3	TRBV28	-	CASSEGRSTDTQYF
TRBJ1-5	TRBV7-9	-	CASSFGQDQPQHF
TRBJ2-3	TRBV6-2/TRBV6-3	-	CASSYSRVRDTQCF
TRBJ2-3	TRBV29-1	-	CSARGVSTDTQYF
TRBJ2-3	TRBV6-1	-	CASKVADPTDTQYF
TRBJ2-2	TRBV3-1	TRBD1	CATFRRTGAHRDTGELFF
TRBJ1-5	TRBV4-1	-	CASSQVGVRNQPQHF
TRBJ2-2	TRBV19	-	CASRSQGSTGELFF
TRBJ1-5	TRBV7-2	-	CASSLEFRTGQPQHF
TRBJ1-1	TRBV10-1	-	CASRTPKNTEAFF
TRBJ2-2	TRBV4-1	TRBD2	CASSQDGAGVGNTGELFF
TRBJ2-5	TRBV6-1	-	CASTKGGSETQYF